These T cell receptor beta chains were read from a single sample in a study of T cells after yellow fever vaccination. Via MiXCR, TCRdb re-called the 5' RACE reads, giving one row per CDR3 protein. Of about 45,000 distinct CDR3 sequences listed, about 6.8% were seen once; the top ten hold 15%. Sequences were derived from CD8+ T cells not binding an NS4B(214-222) dextramer, sorted from PBMCs, sampled 45 days after the yellow fever booster vaccination. These receptors originate from a man between 25 and 39 years old who received the YFV17D yellow fever vaccine. The CDR3 runs from the conserved cysteine through the conserved F or W. Clone size is not always given. Where it is, it says once, few, many or a class for expanded clones.

clone_size,v_call,j_call,cdr3_aa
NA,TRBV6-5,TRBJ1-5,CASSLTPYPGKQPQHF
many,TRBV29-1,TRBJ2-1,CSVESGAHEQFF
many,TRBV12-3/TRBV12-4,TRBJ1-2,CASSPTGAYGYTF
many,TRBV19,TRBJ2-7,CASSIDFGSYEQYF
NA,TRBV5-6,TRBJ1-1,CASSLDRDRGEVNTEAFF
many,TRBV28,TRBJ2-1,CASSLGLARGGYGYNEQFF
many,TRBV11-2,TRBJ2-7,CASSLWGGTYEQYF
many,TRBV4-3,TRBJ2-2,CASSQFSGNTGELFF
few,TRBV5-5,TRBJ2-1,CASSLPASSNEQFF
many,TRBV11-2,TRBJ2-1,CASSQNNEQFF
many,TRBV4-2,TRBJ1-1,CASPCRGRTEAFF
many,TRBV6-2/TRBV6-3,TRBJ1-1,CASRQALNTEAFF
few,TRBV20-1,TRBJ2-7,CSARDYEQYF
many,TRBV6-4,TRBJ2-7,CASSLGLGFYEQYF
many,TRBV29-1,TRBJ1-1,CSVVARPTGGEGWLNTEAFF
NA,TRBV6-1,TRBJ1-1,CASTKTGWNTEAFF
many,TRBV24-1,TRBJ2-4,CATLHLAKNIQYF
NA,TRBV30,TRBJ2-7,CAWSVGTPTYEQYF
NA,TRBV27,TRBJ2-6,CASSTPGPRRGANVLTF
many,TRBV6-5,TRBJ2-7,CASSSYDRVYEQYF
few,TRBV6-2/TRBV6-3,TRBJ2-2,CASTIPRLAGITGELFF
few,TRBV15,TRBJ1-2,CATGGPNYGYTF
few,TRBV7-8,TRBJ1-5,CASSSRDRGPYSNQPQHF